These 28 T cell receptor beta chains share one sample of origin, sequenced in a study of cytotoxic CD8 clonotypes in ibrutinib-treated CLL. TCRdb's copy holds only in-frame clones and misses some; the assay was immunoSEQ multiplex PCR. The profile shows just over 200,000 clones, nearly 80% of them singletons. Sample: PBMCs, taken after 12 months of ibrutinib treatment. The receptor source for this set is a human donor with chronic lymphocytic leukemia.

This clone has just a few counts. The chain employs TRBV5-1 and TRBJ1-4, with TRBD1 as a possible D gene (5 bases). The V end was cut by 0 bases, the J end by 3 bases, with 9 bases between. The CDR3 is made up of 15 amino acids. Germline V gives CDR1 SGHRS, CDR2 YFSETQ. CDR3 coding DNA: TGCGCCAGCAGCTTGGGGGACGGACCTAATGAAAAACTGTTTTTT. The encoded protein is CASSLGDGPNEKLFF.

The V and J genes are TRBV5-1 and TRBJ1-4, with D hard to call. Trimming removed 0 bases from V and 3 bases from J, with 9 bases in between. CDR1 and CDR2 from the germline V gene are SGHRS and YFSETQ. The CDR3 length is 15 residues. CDR3 amino acids: CASSLVAVPNEKLFF. CDR3 bases: TGCGCCAGCAGCTTGGTCGCCGTGCCTAATGAAAAACTGTTTTTT. Together with reference TRBV5-1 and TRBJ1-4, the CDR3 gives the full variable domain: KAGVTQTPRYLIKTRGQQVTLSCSPISGHRSVSWYQQTPGQGLQFLFEYFSETQRNKGNFPGRFSGRQFSNSRSEMNVSTLELGDSALYLCASSLVAVPNEKLFFGSGTQLSVL.

This chain links TRBV2 with TRBJ2-2; 7 bases agree with TRBD1. The J segment lost 7 bases and the V segment lost 4 bases, leaving 6 bases of the junction unmatched. This CDR3 region has 14 residues. The germline V gene encodes CDR1 SNHLY and CDR2 FYNNEI. In DNA form, the CDR3 reads TGTGCCAGCAGTGCCGGGACAGAAGGCGGGGAGCTGTTTTTT. This codes for CASSAGTEGGELFF.

The chain is built from TRBV19 and TRBJ2-3; the D gene could be TRBD1 or TRBD2 (5 bases each). Germline V gene sequence: CDR1 LNHDA, CDR2 SQIVND (reference sequence). The V gene lost 3 bases and the J gene lost 4 bases, with 17 bases spanning the gap. This CDR3 contains 16 residues. CDR3: CASSIGTDPRADTQYF. CDR3 sequence (DNA): TGTGCCAGTAGTATCGGGACGGACCCGAGGGCAGATACGCAGTATTTT.

This rearrangement joins TRBV30 to TRBJ2-3; D is unclear. CDR1 and CDR2 from the germline V gene are GTSNPN and SVGIG (reference sequence). The CDR3 covers 17 residues. The V end was cut by 3 bases, the J end by 1 base, with 20 bases between. The CDR3 reads CAWSPDPWPARTDTQYF. The CDR3 DNA follows: TGTGCCTGGAGCCCCGACCCTTGGCCAGCGCGCACAGATACGCAGTATTTT.

CDR3 nucleotides: TGTGCCAGCAGCCCAAGCGGGAGTATCAGGGAGACCCAGTACTTC. It specifies CASSPSGSIRETQYF. V and J are TRBV7-9 and TRBJ2-5; 8 positions match TRBD2. V shed 5 bases, J shed 5 bases, and the junction held 10 bases outside the gene matches. Germline V gene sequence: CDR1 SEHNR, CDR2 FQNEAQ (reference sequence). This CDR3 has 15 residues.

V and J are TRBV5-8 and TRBJ1-5; D may be TRBD1 (6 bases). The V end lost 0 bases, the J end lost 2 bases, and 15 bases lay between the germline ends. The CDR3 has 17 amino acids. Germline lookup yields CDR1 SGHTS and CDR2 YDEGEE. The CDR3 is CASSLVAGAEGNQPQHF. The CDR3 region has the DNA TGTGCCAGCAGCTTGGTAGCAGGGGCTGAAGGCAATCAGCCCCAGCATTTT.

The rearrangement joins TRBV11-2 to TRBJ2-7; no clear D gene. The length of the CDR3 is 14 residues. Trimming left V 4 bases short and J 3 bases short, with 13 bases between. From germline, CDR1 is SGHAT and CDR2 FQNNGV. CDR3 sequence (DNA): TGTGCCAGCAGCTCCGGACCGGCGGACTACGAGCAGTACTTC. Protein: CASSSGPADYEQYF.

The chain recombines TRBV4-1 with TRBJ1-1; no clear D gene. Trimming pared 5 bases from V and 8 bases from J, leaving 15 bases between. The CDR3 is 13 residues long. Looked up from germline, CDR1 is MGHRA and CDR2 is YSYEKL. CDR3 sequence reads: CASSALGSREAFF. The CDR3 DNA follows: TGCGCCAGCAGCGCCCTGGGGAGCCGAGAAGCTTTCTTT.

The chain uses TRBV6-5 and TRBJ1-2; tentatively, D is TRBD1 (6 bases). In germline, CDR1 is MNHEY, CDR2 SVGAGI. Trimming removed 5 bases at V and 2 bases at J, with 12 bases between. CDR3 length: 14 residues. The CDR3 reads CASSLYTGNYGYTF. The CDR3 coding sequence is TGTGCCAGCAGTCTTTACACAGGGAACTATGGCTACACCTTC.

V usage is TRBV29-1 and J usage is TRBJ2-5; D uncertain. The CDR3 contains 12 residues. The V end was cut by 4 bases, the J end by 4 bases, with 10 bases between. Germline assignment: CDR1 SQVTM and CDR2 ANQGSEA. CDR3 residues: CSVGAVPETQYF. CDR3 nucleotide sequence: TGCAGCGTTGGAGCCGTCCCAGAGACCCAGTACTTC.

The CDR3 bases are TGTGCCATCAGTGATAGGACTAGCGGGGCCAACAATGAGCAGTTCTTC. Its protein is CAISDRTSGANNEQFF. The chain carries TRBV10-3 and TRBJ2-1; 12 positions agree with TRBD2. The CDR3 has 16 residues. Per germline, CDR1 ENHRY and CDR2 SYGVKD. The junction had 5 bases not matched to a gene; V was cut back by 3 bases and J by 5 bases.

The rearrangement links TRBV19 to TRBJ1-2; D might be TRBD1 (6 bases). The germline V gene encodes CDR1 LNHDA and CDR2 SQIVND (reference sequence). Between the trimmed V and J ends, which lost 6 bases and 8 bases, there was a span of 22 bases. The CDR3 spans 15 residues. This CDR3 reads CASSPQTGTSPGYTF. CDR3 bases: TGTGCCAGTAGCCCACAGACCGGGACATCCCCGGGCTACACCTTC.

The CDR3 loop reads CASSITGTGIYEQYF. The CDR3 region has the DNA TGTGCCAGCAGTATAACCGGGACAGGGATATACGAGCAGTACTTC. This chain links TRBV27 with TRBJ2-7; 9 bases line up with TRBD1. Germline V gene sequence: CDR1 MNHEY, CDR2 SMNVEV (reference sequence). This CDR3 is 15 amino acids long. The V and J ends lost 5 bases and 4 bases, in that order; junction bases with no gene match: 9.

This chain connects TRBV19 to TRBJ2-3; D ambiguous. This CDR3 contains 15 residues. The V end was cut by 2 bases, the J end by 0 bases, with 9 bases between. Germline V gives CDR1 LNHDA, CDR2 SQIVND (reference sequence). CDR3 amino acids: CASSILGSSTDTQYF. The CDR3 coding sequence is TGTGCCAGTAGTATATTGGGATCTAGCACAGATACGCAGTATTTT.

This chain links TRBV4-1 with TRBJ2-1, with D possibly TRBD1 on 6 matching bases. The ends were cut back, 10 bases at V and 3 bases at J, with 16 bases in the middle. The CDR3 extends over 14 amino acids. Germline V lookup: CDR1 MGHRA, CDR2 YSYEKL. In nucleotides, the CDR3 is TGCGCCACCAAGGGGGACCAGCTCTACAATGAGCAGTTCTTC. This translates into CATKGDQLYNEQFF.

The V and J genes are TRBV30 and TRBJ2-7, with 7 bases fitting TRBD1. This CDR3 is 12 amino acids long. Per the germline V gene, CDR1 is GTSNPN and CDR2 is SVGIG (reference sequence). V lost 1 base, J lost 3 bases, and 0 bases stayed unmatched. The CDR3 reads CAWSGDSYEQYF. The CDR3 DNA reads TGTGCCTGGAGTGGGGACAGCTACGAGCAGTACTTC.

This sequence joins TRBV6-5 and TRBJ2-7; no clear D gene. Deletions cut 5 bases from V and 0 bases from J, with 5 bases between. This CDR3 comprises 12 residues. The germline V gene has CDR1 MNHEY and CDR2 SVGAGI. In DNA form, the CDR3 reads TGTGCCAGCAGTAAAAGCTCCTACGAGCAGTACTTC. The encoded protein is CASSKSSYEQYF.

This rearrangement joins TRBV5-8 to TRBJ1-5, with D unresolved. Germline V gives CDR1 SGHTS, CDR2 YDEGEE. V was clipped by 2 bases and J by 2 bases, with 8 bases between them. The CDR3 length is 14 residues. CDR3 amino acids: CASSFWQGNQPQHF. DNA for the CDR3: TGTGCCAGCAGCTTTTGGCAGGGCAATCAGCCCCAGCATTTT.

This chain joins TRBV4-2 and TRBJ2-1, with D tentatively TRBD1 (6 bases). V gave up 0 bases and J gave up 6 bases, with 12 bases separating them. The CDR3 sequence is 15 residues long. Germline CDR1 LGHNA, CDR2 YNFKEQ. The CDR3 nucleotides read TGTGCCAGCAGCCAAGATCCAGGGGCTGGCAATGAGCAGTTCTTC. It encodes CASSQDPGAGNEQFF.

The rearrangement links TRBV5-6 to TRBJ1-1, with unresolved D. This CDR3 comprises 13 residues. Trimming removed 3 bases at V and 8 bases at J, with 14 bases between. Germline CDR1 is SGHDT and CDR2 is YYEEEE. The CDR3 DNA reads as TGTGCCAGCAGCTCCTGGAGCCGGGCCGAAGCTTTCTTT. Translated, it gives CASSSWSRAEAFF.

In this sample, this clone turned up once. The rearrangement links TRBV7-2 to TRBJ1-2; D is uncertain. Germline assignment: CDR1 SGHTA and CDR2 FQGNSA. The ends were cut back, 5 bases at V and 7 bases at J, with 8 bases in the middle. This CDR3 has 11 residues. The CDR3 is CASSPVGGYTF. The CDR3 nucleotides are TGTGCCAGCAGCCCCGTTGGTGGCTACACCTTC.

V usage is TRBV15 and J usage is TRBJ2-7; the D is unclear. The germline V gene encodes CDR1 LNHNV and CDR2 YYDKDF (reference sequence). Trimming removed 0 bases from V and 3 bases from J, with 12 bases in between. The CDR3 consists of 15 residues. Written as DNA, the CDR3 is TGTGCCACCAGCAGAGATCGGAAGCAATTCTACGAGCAGTACTTC. Encoded protein: CATSRDRKQFYEQYF.

The chain recombines TRBV28 with TRBJ1-4, with a weak D call TRBD1 (5 bases). The CDR3 contains 17 residues. V was clipped by 2 bases and J by 8 bases, with 21 bases between them. Germline CDR1 and CDR2: MDHEN and SYDVKM. CDR3 protein: CASSLEGPPSPREKLFF. The CDR3 DNA reads TGTGCCAGCAGTTTAGAGGGGCCGCCGAGCCCCAGGGAAAAACTGTTTTTT.

As regards this clone: This sample includes further DNA sequences coding for the same CDR3. The chain uses TRBV5-1 and TRBJ2-7, with 9 bases fitting TRBD1. V trimming: 4 bases; J trimming: 0 bases; junction bases outside the gene matches: 2. Germline V CDR1 and CDR2: SGHRS, YFSETQ. The CDR3 has 14 residues. The chain's CDR3 is CASSPGQGSYEQYF. The CDR3 coding sequence is TGCGCCAGCAGCCCGGGACAGGGCTCCTACGAGCAGTACTTC.

V gene TRBV14 combines with J gene TRBJ2-1, with D tentatively TRBD2 (6 bases). Germline assignment: CDR1 SGHDN and CDR2 FVKESK. The germline V and J ends were trimmed by 4 bases and 8 bases, with 15 bases remaining between them. The CDR3 has 14 amino acids. CDR3 DNA: TGTGCCAGCAGCCCGGGACTCCCCGAGGATGAGCAGTTCTTC. This codes for CASSPGLPEDEQFF.

The J gene is TRBJ2-2, the V gene TRBV7-9, with D possibly TRBD2 on 7 matching bases. With 8 bases removed from V and 3 bases from J, the gap between germline ends came to 22 bases. The CDR3 is made up of 17 amino acids. Germline lookup yields CDR1 SEHNR and CDR2 FQNEAQ (reference sequence). DNA of the CDR3: TGTGCCAGCCGACCCACTTGGGGGGGGCCGGACACCGGGGAGCTGTTTTTT. Translated: CASRPTWGGPDTGELFF.

The rearrangement uses TRBV6-4 and TRBJ1-2, with D unresolved. Looked up from germline, CDR1 is MRHNA and CDR2 is SNTAGT. The CDR3 is made up of 13 amino acids. V shed 3 bases and J shed 6 bases, with 11 bases lying between them. CDR3 sequence (DNA): TGTGCCAGCAGTGAGTTGTACACCCATGGCTACACCTTC. This sequence encodes CASSELYTHGYTF.